The 8 T cell receptor beta chains below all came from one sample that was sequenced in a study of blood T cell repertoires in COVID-19. This table comes from immunoSEQ multiplex PCR, and its TCRdb copy is limited to in-frame clones, with some not included. Found here are about 190,000 clones, 84% of them singletons; the top ten hold about 20%. The sequenced sample was peripheral blood. The receptors shown here come from a human donor in a cohort sampled during active COVID-19.

The rearrangement links TRBV5-1 to TRBJ1-3; D is undetermined. Trimming removed 1 base at V and 1 base at J, with 9 bases between. The germline V gene encodes CDR1 SGHRS and CDR2 YFSETQ. This CDR3 comprises 15 residues. The CDR3 reads CASSLNEGSGNTIYF. The CDR3 nucleotides are TGCGCCAGCAGCTTGAACGAGGGATCTGGAAACACCATATATTTT.

The V call is TRBV19, the J call TRBJ2-7, with TRBD1 matching 7 bases. V lost 8 bases and J lost 2; bases outside the gene matches: 9. The CDR3 spans 14 residues. From germline, CDR1 is LNHDA and CDR2 SQIVND (reference sequence). The CDR3 protein is CASRRDRSTYEQYF. The CDR3 DNA is TGTGCCAGTCGCCGGGACAGAAGCACCTACGAGCAGTACTTC.

This clone appeared once. The V call is TRBV6-6, the J call TRBJ2-7; 11 nucleotides line up with TRBD1. Trimming cost V 6 bases and J 2 bases; bases outside gene matches: 3. CDR1 and CDR2 (germline): MNHNY, SVGAGI (reference sequence). This CDR3 has 14 residues. The CDR3 region has the DNA TGTGCCAGCAGCCTGGGACAGGGGGCCTACGAGCAGTACTTC. Translation gives CASSLGQGAYEQYF.

In its sample, this clone was seen once. The chain links TRBV5-4 to TRBJ2-6, with D possibly TRBD2 on 6 matching bases. Germline V gene sequence: CDR1 SGHNT, CDR2 YYREEE (reference sequence). The CDR3 spans 15 residues. V lost 2 bases and J lost 4, with 10 bases in between. This CDR3 is CASSFLASGANVLTF. Here the CDR3 DNA reads TGTGCCAGCAGCTTCCTAGCGTCAGGGGCCAACGTCCTGACTTTC.

The chain recombines TRBV7-9 with TRBJ2-1; TRBD1 agrees at 9 bases. The CDR3 length is 14 residues. Germline V gene data show CDR1 as SEHNR and CDR2 as FQNEAQ (reference sequence). The V gene end was trimmed by 6 bases and the J gene end by 6 bases; junction bases not matched to a gene: 6. CDR3 sequence (DNA): TGTGCCAGCAGGCGGGACAGGGCATTCAATGAGCAGTTCTTC. This encodes CASRRDRAFNEQFF.

The J gene is TRBJ2-3, the V gene TRBV28; D might be TRBD2 (5 bases). The CDR3 is 12 amino acids. CDR1 is MDHEN, CDR2 SYDVKM, per germline. V shed 5 bases and J shed 9 bases, with 12 bases lying between them. CDR3 sequence reads: CASSDGGSTQYF. CDR3 sequence (DNA): TGTGCCAGCAGTGACGGCGGGTCGACGCAGTATTTT.

The count of this clone is one. The chain couples TRBV20-1 to TRBJ1-2, with TRBD1 matching 8 bases. Germline lookup yields CDR1 DFQATT and CDR2 SNEGSKA (reference sequence). This CDR3 is 11 amino acids long. J was trimmed by 7 bases and V by 6 bases; bases with no gene match: 4. This CDR3 is CSANRGSGYTF. In nucleotides, the CDR3 is TGCAGTGCGAACAGGGGGTCTGGCTACACCTTC.

V is TRBV19 and J is TRBJ1-1; tentative D call: TRBD1 (6 bases). Germline lookup yields CDR1 LNHDA and CDR2 SQIVND (reference sequence). The V end lost 3 bases, the J end lost 0 bases, and 17 bases lay between the germline ends. The CDR3 contains 17 residues. CDR3 amino acids: CASSISEAGAMNTEAFF. The CDR3 nucleotides are TGTGCCAGTAGTATCAGCGAGGCAGGGGCAATGAACACTGAAGCTTTCTTT.